These 21 T cell receptor beta chains were all obtained from the same sample, sequenced in a study of identical twins. Using its own MiXCR run on the 5' RACE reads, TCRdb lists one record per CDR3 protein. The sample contains hundreds of thousands of distinct CDR3 sequences, over 15% of which appear only once. These data are also associated with another study on T cells expressing NK-cell markers.

Input material: PBMCs. The receptors here all came from a young woman in good health.

This clonotype was seen more than once but under ten times. V gene TRBV20-1 combines with J gene TRBJ1-1; D remains unclear. V gave up 7 bases and J gave up 5 bases, with 11 bases separating them. Germline CDR1 DFQATT, CDR2 SNEGSKA (reference sequence). CDR3 size: 11 residues. CDR3 region: CSVRKETEAFF. In DNA form, the CDR3 reads TGCAGTGTTCGCAAGGAAACTGAAGCTTTCTTT.

In its sample, this clonotype was seen a few times. The chain carries TRBV11-2 and TRBJ1-2; 9 nucleotides align to TRBD1. Germline V gene lookup returns CDR1 SGHAT and CDR2 FQNNGV. V was clipped by 3 bases and J by 11 bases; unmatched bases: 10. The CDR3 extends over 14 amino acids. The CDR3 here is CASSFSPDRGIYTF. Written as DNA, the CDR3 is TGTGCCAGCAGCTTCTCCCCGGACAGGGGAATATACACCTTC.

The genes are TRBV12-3 or TRBV12-4 and TRBJ1-3, with 7 bases aligning to TRBD1. The V and J ends lost 3 bases and 3 bases, in that order; junction bases with no gene match: 14. CDR3 length: 18 amino acids. CDR3 residues: CASSFEFEGATFGNTIYF. DNA for the CDR3: TGTGCCAGCAGTTTCGAATTTGAGGGGGCAACTTTTGGAAACACCATATATTTT.

Here the CDR3 reads CAISDAGSASNEQFF. In DNA, the CDR3 is TGTGCCATCAGTGATGCGGGGTCGGCATCCAATGAGCAGTTCTTC. The chain joins TRBV10-3 to TRBJ2-1; TRBD2 is a possible D gene (6 bases). From germline, CDR1 is ENHRY and CDR2 SYGVKD. Trimming took off 3 bases at V and 6 bases at J, with 15 bases between the two ends. CDR3 length: 15 residues.

The table lists this clonotype with a few counts. The chain has TRBV6-2 or TRBV6-3 and TRBJ2-1; D possibly uses TRBD1 or TRBD2 (5 bases each). Deletions cut 3 bases from V and 7 bases from J, with 10 bases between. Germline-derived CDR1 and CDR2 are MNHEY and SVGEGT. CDR3 length equals 13 residues. CDR3 DNA: TGTGCCAGCAGTTATATCTGGGGGAATGAGCAGTTCTTC. It translates to CASSYIWGNEQFF.

This clonotype was seen only a few times. The V and J genes are TRBV12-3 or TRBV12-4 and TRBJ1-6; TRBD1 might be the D (6 bases). The V gene lost 5 bases and the J gene lost 6 bases, with 20 bases spanning the gap. The CDR3 spans 17 residues. The DNA for the CDR3 is TGTGCCAGCAGTACCCTCAGGGAGGGGGGTGTTAATTCACCCCTCCACTTT. It yields the protein CASSTLREGGVNSPLHF.

As DNA, the CDR3 is TGTGCCAGCAGCCCCTGGACTAGTCACAATGAGCAGTTCTTC. Its translation is CASSPWTSHNEQFF. The V gene is TRBV3-1, the J gene TRBJ2-1; TRBD2 agrees at 7 bases. This CDR3 region has 14 residues. Trimming removed 4 bases from V and 5 bases from J; junction bases left unmatched: 5. The germline CDR1 and CDR2 sequences are LGHDT and YNNKEL (reference sequence).

This clonotype appeared a few times. CDR3 nucleotide sequence: TGCAGCGGGGGGCGAGTCGCGGAATCACGTAGCACAGATACGCAGTATTTT. Translation: CSGGRVAESRSTDTQYF. The chain couples TRBV29-1 to TRBJ2-3; maybe TRBD1 (6 bases). Germline CDR1 reads SQVTM; CDR2 reads ANQGSEA. This CDR3 spans 17 amino acids. Trimming stripped 7 bases from V and 0 bases from J, with 23 bases between.

CDR3 loop: CAWSVRGRGGYTF. CDR3 nucleotides: TGTGCCTGGAGTGTACGGGGGCGCGGTGGCTACACCTTC. V gene TRBV30 combines with J gene TRBJ1-2; D is possibly TRBD1 (6 bases). Trimming removed 0 bases from V and 7 bases from J, with 12 bases in between. There are 13 residues in the CDR3. Germline V gene sequence: CDR1 GTSNPN, CDR2 SVGIG (reference sequence).

The rearrangement links TRBV5-1 to TRBJ2-7, with TRBD2 identical over 11 bases. The CDR3 has 17 residues. Germline V gives CDR1 SGHRS, CDR2 YFSETQ. V was pared by 1 base and J by 3 bases, with 9 bases of the junction left unmatched. The CDR3 protein is CASSLQGRLAGLYEQYF. The CDR3 DNA sequence: TGCGCCAGCAGCTTGCAGGGAAGACTAGCGGGACTCTACGAGCAGTACTTC.

The chain combines TRBV5-5 with TRBJ2-7, with 8 positions matching TRBD2. CDR1 and CDR2 (germline): SGHKS, YYEKEE (reference sequence). Germline trimming cut 0 bases from V and 5 bases from J; bases unmatched to any gene: 7. The CDR3 has 15 amino acids. The CDR3 loop is CASSLEAGVTNEQYF. The CDR3 region has the DNA TGTGCCAGCAGCTTGGAAGCGGGAGTCACCAACGAGCAGTACTTC.

The J gene is TRBJ2-4, the V gene TRBV3-1; TRBD1 might be the D (6 bases). The V gene's germline CDR1 is LGHDT and CDR2 YNNKEL (reference sequence). The CDR3 extends over 15 amino acids. The V end lost 1 base, the J end lost 4 bases, and 11 bases lay between the germline ends. CDR3 residues: CASSQVGHGKNIQYF. The CDR3 nucleotides read TGTGCCAGCAGCCAAGTGGGACACGGAAAAAACATTCAGTACTTC.

A single count supports this clonotype. This chain links TRBV7-6 with TRBJ2-1; D ambiguous. Germline assignment: CDR1 SGHVS and CDR2 FNYEAQ. This CDR3 is built from 12 residues. V lost 5 bases to trimming and J lost 5 bases, with 7 bases between them. Written as DNA, the CDR3 is TGTGCCAGCAGCGACGGCAACAATGAGCAGTTCTTC. Translated, it gives CASSDGNNEQFF.

This chain connects TRBV4-2 to TRBJ1-5; D not certain. CDR3 size: 18 residues. The V and J ends lost 0 bases and 5 bases respectively, with 20 bases between them. Per germline, CDR1 LGHNA and CDR2 YNFKEQ. This CDR3 is CASSQEGPRTLNDQPQHF. CDR3 bases: TGTGCCAGCAGCCAAGAAGGCCCGCGGACTCTAAATGATCAGCCCCAGCATTTT.

In this sample, this clonotype turned up a few times. V is TRBV7-9 and J is TRBJ2-5; D may match TRBD1 or TRBD2 (5 bases each). CDR3 length: 15 residues. From germline, CDR1 is SEHNR and CDR2 FQNEAQ (reference sequence). Trimming stripped 4 bases from V and 4 bases from J, with 16 bases between. The CDR3: CASSSPVGTVETQYF. In nucleotides, the CDR3 is TGTGCCAGCAGCTCTCCGGTAGGGACGGTAGAGACCCAGTACTTC.

In its sample, this clonotype was seen a few times. The chain links TRBV29-1 to TRBJ2-7; D is undetermined. This CDR3 is built from 13 residues. Germline loops: CDR1 SQVTM, CDR2 ANQGSEA. V lost 1 base and J lost 2, with 9 bases in between. As DNA, the CDR3 is TGCAGCGTTGAAGGCCTGTATACCTACGAGCAGTACTTC. It is translated as CSVEGLYTYEQYF.

This chain connects TRBV9 to TRBJ2-7, with TRBD2 identical over 8 bases. Germline V lookup: CDR1 SGDLS, CDR2 YYNGEE. This CDR3 has 14 amino acids. V trimming: 0 bases; J trimming: 6 bases; junction bases outside the gene matches: 5. As DNA, the CDR3 is TGTGCCAGCAGCGTAGGGACTAGCAGTCGCGAGCAGTACTTC. Translated, it gives CASSVGTSSREQYF.

This clonotype came up a few times. The chain recombines TRBV20-1 with TRBJ2-5; a possible D gene is TRBD1 (5 bases). Germline CDR1 DFQATT, CDR2 SNEGSKA (reference sequence). Trimming removed 4 bases at V and 1 base at J, with 10 bases between. This CDR3 is 13 amino acids long. The CDR3 sequence is CSANKGPQETQYF. CDR3 in DNA: TGCAGTGCTAATAAGGGGCCCCAAGAGACCCAGTACTTC.

This sequence joins TRBV20-1 and TRBJ1-2; 7 bases fit TRBD1. The CDR3 has 15 amino acids. Germline V CDR1 and CDR2: DFQATT, SNEGSKA (reference sequence). V dropped 0 bases and J dropped 1; count of bases not matched to a gene: 5. The CDR3 bases are TGCAGTGCTAGAGAACAGGGGCGGGATAACTATGGCTACACCTTC. Translated: CSAREQGRDNYGYTF.

This clonotype showed up just a few times. The CDR3 nucleotides read TGTGCCAGCAGCTTAGTACAGGGGAGTGAGAGCATTCAGTACTTC. Translation: CASSLVQGSESIQYF. V gene TRBV13 combines with J gene TRBJ2-4; 7 bases match TRBD1. The CDR3 spans 15 residues. The junction had 9 bases not matched to a gene; V was cut back by 1 base and J by 9 bases. The germline CDR1 and CDR2 sequences are PRHDT and FYEKMQ (reference sequence).

This clonotype was counted a few times. V and J are TRBV6-5 and TRBJ2-7; no firm D call. Per the germline V gene, CDR1 is MNHEY and CDR2 is SVGAGI. Deletions cut 5 bases from V and 7 bases from J, with 12 bases between. There are 12 residues in the CDR3. Here the CDR3 reads CASSIALTEQYF. The CDR3 bases are TGTGCCAGCAGTATAGCATTGACGGAGCAGTACTTC.